This TCR beta chain was retrieved from a study of blood T cell repertoires in COVID-19. Sequencing used immunoSEQ multiplex PCR; TCRdb keeps in-frame clones, though not all of them. Here the sample spans 200,000 to 250,000 clones, about 88% being singletons. Trimming cost V 2 bases and J 2 bases, with 10 bases left between them. Germline CDR1 and CDR2: MNHNS and SASEGT. The CDR3 totals 14 residues. The sequenced sample consisted of PBMCs or T cells enriched from blood (not recorded which). The sequence came from a woman aged 45-60 years who had recovered from COVID-19. The chain joins TRBV6-1 to TRBJ2-7, with D perhaps matching TRBD1 (6 bases). CDR3 amino acids: CASSEWTATYEQYF. The CDR3 DNA sequence: TGTGCCAGCAGTGAATGGACAGCCACCTACGAGCAGTACTTC.